The subject of this entry is one TCR beta chain. Its antigen is undetermined. This specimen comes from a study of T-cell reconstitution after alpha-beta-depleted transplantation in children. Study conclusions and caveats: Reportedly, roughly two months post-transplant, alpha-beta T cells arose from several hundred expanded graft clones. Most T-cell counts and diversity one year after the transplant came from T cells that were newly produced. Diversity of TCRbeta at day 60 was high in some patients, arising from surviving recipient T cells and thymic progenitors.

Researchers prepared the TCRbeta library using unique molecular identifiers, the study reports. TCRdb passed the PCR reads through MiXCR, listing each CDR3 protein once. This sample has 200,000 to 250,000 distinct CDR3 sequences, with 8.4% found just once. CDR1 MRHNA and CDR2 SNTAGT come from the germline V gene. V was clipped by 3 bases and J by 4 bases; unmatched bases: 1. This CDR3 spans 14 amino acids. This receptor was identified in a male patient between 2 and 10 years old who had a stem cell transplant for acute myeloid leukemia, so the T cells may come from the graft donor. The rearrangement joins TRBV6-4 to TRBJ2-1; 9 bases fit TRBD2. The sample in question was PBMCs, mostly from graft donor cells, obtained 360 days after TCRalphabeta/CD19-depleted stem cell transplant. The CDR3 sequence is CASSELAGYNEQFF. CDR3 coding DNA: TGTGCCAGCAGTGAACTAGCGGGTTACAATGAGCAGTTCTTC.